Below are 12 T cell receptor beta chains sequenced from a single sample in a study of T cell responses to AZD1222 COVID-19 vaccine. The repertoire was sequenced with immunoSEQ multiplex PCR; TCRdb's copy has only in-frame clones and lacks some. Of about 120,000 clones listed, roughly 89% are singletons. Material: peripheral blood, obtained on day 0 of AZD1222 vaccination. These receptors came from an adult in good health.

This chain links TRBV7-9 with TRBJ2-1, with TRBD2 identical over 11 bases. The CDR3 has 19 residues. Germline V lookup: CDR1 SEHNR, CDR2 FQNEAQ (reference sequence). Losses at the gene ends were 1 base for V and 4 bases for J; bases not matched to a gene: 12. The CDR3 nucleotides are TGTGCCAGCAGCTTAGTACGTAGCGGGAGGGCCGGGGAATACAATGAGCAGTTCTTC. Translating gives CASSLVRSGRAGEYNEQFF.

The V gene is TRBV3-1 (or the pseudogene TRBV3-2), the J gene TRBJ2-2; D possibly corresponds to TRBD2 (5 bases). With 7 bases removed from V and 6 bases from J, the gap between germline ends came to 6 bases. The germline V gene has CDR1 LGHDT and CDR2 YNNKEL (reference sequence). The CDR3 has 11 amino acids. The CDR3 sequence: CASTRAGELFF. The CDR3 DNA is TGTGCCAGCACGAGGGCCGGGGAGCTGTTTTTT.

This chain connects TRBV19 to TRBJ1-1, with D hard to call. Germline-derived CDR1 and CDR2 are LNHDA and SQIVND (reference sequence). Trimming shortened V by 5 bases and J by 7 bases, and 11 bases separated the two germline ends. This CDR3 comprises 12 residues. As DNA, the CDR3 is TGTGCCAGTAGTTATTCAGACTTTGAAGCTTTCTTT. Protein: CASSYSDFEAFF.

The CDR3 spells CAWTKTGPEQYF. DNA for the CDR3: TGTGCCTGGACCAAGACAGGACCGGAGCAGTACTTC. The genes are TRBV30 and TRBJ2-7; possible D gene TRBD1, 6 bases. Trimming pared 4 bases from V and 7 bases from J, leaving 14 bases between. Germline assignment: CDR1 GTSNPN and CDR2 SVGIG (reference sequence). The CDR3 runs 12 residues.

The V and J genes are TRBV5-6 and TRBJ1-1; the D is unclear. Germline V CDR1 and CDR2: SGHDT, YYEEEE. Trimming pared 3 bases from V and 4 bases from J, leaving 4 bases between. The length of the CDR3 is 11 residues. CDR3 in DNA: TGTGCCAGCAGCTCCTTCACTGAAGCTTTCTTT. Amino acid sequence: CASSSFTEAFF.

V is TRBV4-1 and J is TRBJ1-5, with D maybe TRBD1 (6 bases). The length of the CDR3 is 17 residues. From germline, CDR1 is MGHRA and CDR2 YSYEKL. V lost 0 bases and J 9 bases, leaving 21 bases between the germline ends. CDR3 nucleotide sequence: TGCGCCAGCAGCCAAGAAGGGGGGACTGCGGCTCCCCGGCCCCAGCATTTT. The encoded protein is CASSQEGGTAAPRPQHF.

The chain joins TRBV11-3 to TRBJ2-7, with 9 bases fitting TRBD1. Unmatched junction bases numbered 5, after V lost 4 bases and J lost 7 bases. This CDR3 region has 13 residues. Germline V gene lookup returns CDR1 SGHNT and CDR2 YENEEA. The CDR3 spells CASSSQGAREQYF. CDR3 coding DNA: TGTGCCAGCAGCTCACAGGGGGCGAGAGAGCAGTACTTC. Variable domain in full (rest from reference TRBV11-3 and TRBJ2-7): EAGVVQSPRYKIIEKKQPVAFWCNPISGHNTLYWYLQNLGQGPELLIRYENEEAVDDSQLPKDRFSAERLKGVDSTLKIQPAELGDSAVYLCASSSQGAREQYFGPGTRLTVT.

Here the CDR3 reads CASSPGGLTEAFF. CDR3 nucleotides: TGCGCCAGCAGCCCCGGAGGCCTCACTGAAGCTTTCTTT. The chain uses TRBV5-1 and TRBJ1-1; no firm D call. CDR3 length equals 13 residues. Trimming shortened V by 4 bases and J by 4 bases, and 11 bases separated the two germline ends. In germline, CDR1 is SGHRS, CDR2 YFSETQ.

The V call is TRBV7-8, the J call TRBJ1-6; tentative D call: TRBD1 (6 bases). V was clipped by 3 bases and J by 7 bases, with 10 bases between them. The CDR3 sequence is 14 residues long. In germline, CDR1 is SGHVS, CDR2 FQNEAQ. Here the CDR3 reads CASSFGGANSPLHF. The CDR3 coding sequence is TGTGCCAGCAGCTTTGGGGGCGCGAATTCACCCCTCCACTTT.

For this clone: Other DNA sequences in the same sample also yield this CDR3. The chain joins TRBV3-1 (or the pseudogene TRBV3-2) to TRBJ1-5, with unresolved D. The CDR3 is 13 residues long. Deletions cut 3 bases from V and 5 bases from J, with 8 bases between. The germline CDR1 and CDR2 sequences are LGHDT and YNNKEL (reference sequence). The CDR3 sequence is CASSQFRDQPQHF. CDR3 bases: TGTGCCAGCAGCCAGTTTAGGGATCAGCCCCAGCATTTT.

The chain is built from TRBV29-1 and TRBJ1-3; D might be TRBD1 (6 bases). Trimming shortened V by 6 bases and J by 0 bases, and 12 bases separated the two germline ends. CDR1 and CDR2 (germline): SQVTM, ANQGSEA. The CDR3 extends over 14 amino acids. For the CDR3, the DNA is TGCAGCGTGAGTGACAGGCGCTCTGGAAACACCATATATTTT. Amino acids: CSVSDRRSGNTIYF.

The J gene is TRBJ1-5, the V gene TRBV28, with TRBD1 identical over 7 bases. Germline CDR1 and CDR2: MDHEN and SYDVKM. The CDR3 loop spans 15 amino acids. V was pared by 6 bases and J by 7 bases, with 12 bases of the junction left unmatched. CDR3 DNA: TGTGCCAGCAGGAGCTCCCGGGACAGTTTGCAGCCCCAGCATTTT. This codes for CASRSSRDSLQPQHF.